The 17 T cell receptor beta chains listed next were all sequenced from one sample in a study of blood T cell repertoires in COVID-19. Produced via immunoSEQ multiplex PCR; TCRdb's table is partial and in-frame only. This table has 90,000 to 100,000 clones, around 82% appearing once. Sequencing used peripheral blood. The receptor source for this set is a human donor in a cohort sampled during active COVID-19.

The rearrangement joins TRBV19 to TRBJ2-7, with 10 positions matching TRBD2. This CDR3 is built from 16 residues. Germline CDR1 LNHDA, CDR2 SQIVND (reference sequence). V dropped 4 bases and J dropped 0; count of bases not matched to a gene: 6. The CDR3 reads CASSTFGLADSYEQYF. CDR3 in DNA: TGTGCCAGTAGTACCTTTGGACTAGCGGACTCCTACGAGCAGTACTTC.

V and J are TRBV2 and TRBJ1-1; 9 bases match TRBD1. This CDR3 contains 14 residues. The ends lost 4 bases at V and 4 bases at J; junction bases unmatched: 4. Germline lookup yields CDR1 SNHLY and CDR2 FYNNEI. CDR3 sequence: CASSVGTGITEAFF. CDR3 nucleotide sequence: TGTGCCAGCAGTGTTGGGACAGGGATCACTGAAGCTTTCTTT.

The V and J genes are TRBV9 and TRBJ2-3, with 12 bases matching TRBD2. Trimming took 2 bases from V and 3 from J; bases not matched to a gene: 1. This CDR3 comprises 15 residues. CDR1 and CDR2 from the germline V gene are SGDLS and YYNGEE. The CDR3 is CASSVGLAGTDTQYF. The CDR3 region has the DNA TGTGCCAGCAGCGTTGGACTAGCGGGAACAGATACGCAGTATTTT.

The chain joins TRBV11-1 to TRBJ1-1, with D possibly TRBD1 on 5 matching bases. CDR1 is SGHAT, CDR2 FQDESV, per germline (reference sequence). This CDR3 is built from 14 residues. Trimming pared 1 base from V and 0 bases from J, leaving 6 bases between. CDR3 sequence reads: CASSLGGMNTEAFF. DNA for the CDR3: TGTGCCAGCAGCTTAGGGGGCATGAACACTGAAGCTTTCTTT.

The chain joins TRBV4-3 to TRBJ2-7, with TRBD2 matching 11 bases. Germline V gene sequence: CDR1 LGHNA, CDR2 YSLEER. V was pared by 4 bases and J by 4 bases, with 6 bases of the junction left unmatched. The CDR3 has 15 residues. The CDR3, as DNA: TGCGCCAGCAGCCCAGAGACTAGCGGGGTTTACGAGCAGTACTTC. It encodes CASSPETSGVYEQYF.

The chain links TRBV5-4 to TRBJ2-5; D perhaps matches TRBD1 (6 bases). Trimming stripped 4 bases from V and 2 bases from J, with 9 bases between. Germline lookup yields CDR1 SGHNT and CDR2 YYREEE (reference sequence). This CDR3 is 13 amino acids long. CDR3 region: CASSGQKQETQYF. The DNA of the CDR3 is TGTGCCAGCAGCGGACAGAAGCAAGAGACCCAGTACTTC.

This clone was seen a handful of times. The rearrangement uses TRBV5-6 and TRBJ2-4; D is unclear. Germline V CDR1 and CDR2: SGHDT, YYEEEE. V gave up 0 bases and J gave up 4 bases, with 8 bases separating them. The CDR3 has 14 residues. The DNA for the CDR3 is TGTGCCAGCAGCTTGGCAAAGCCTAAAAACATTCAGTACTTC. Translating it yields CASSLAKPKNIQYF.

As DNA, the CDR3 is TGTGCCAGCAGCCTAAGGACGACAGGGGGGACACGATTTCAGTACTTC. It translates to CASSLRTTGGTRFQYF. The chain is built from TRBV9 and TRBJ2-4; 9 nucleotides match TRBD1. Trimming cost V 4 bases and J 11 bases; bases outside gene matches: 16. CDR1 is SGDLS, CDR2 YYNGEE, per germline. The CDR3 is made up of 16 amino acids.

The chain links TRBV7-2 to TRBJ2-7; possible D gene TRBD2, 5 bases. Trimming left V 7 bases short and J 5 bases short, with 21 bases between. Germline V gene data show CDR1 as SGHTA and CDR2 as FQGNSA. The CDR3 is 15 amino acids. Written as DNA, the CDR3 is TGTGCCAGCACCAAAACCCGGGGAATTGCCAACGAGCAGTACTTC. It translates to CASTKTRGIANEQYF. The full variable domain, in which reference TRBV7-2 and TRBJ2-7 provide the parts outside the CDR3, is GAGVSQSPSNKVTEKGKDVELRCDPISGHTALYWYRQSLGQGLEFLIYFQGNSAPDKSGLPSDRFSAERTGGSVSTLTIQRTQQEDSAVYLCASTKTRGIANEQYFGPGTRLTVT.

This chain links TRBV3-1 (or the pseudogene TRBV3-2) with TRBJ1-1; D is ambiguous. Germline V gene data show CDR1 as LGHDT and CDR2 as YNNKEL (reference sequence). V was cut by 1 base and J by 3 bases, with 9 bases left in between. The CDR3 is made up of 14 amino acids. The DNA of the CDR3 is TGTGCCAGCAGCCAAGCGGGATTGTACACTGAAGCTTTCTTT. It specifies CASSQAGLYTEAFF.

The rearrangement links TRBV19 to TRBJ1-2, with no clear D. Trimming pared 3 bases from V and 2 bases from J, leaving 10 bases between. The CDR3 loop spans 14 amino acids. The germline V gene encodes CDR1 LNHDA and CDR2 SQIVND (reference sequence). The CDR3 DNA sequence: TGTGCCAGTAGTATCGGACTCTCGAACTATGGCTACACCTTC. Its protein product is CASSIGLSNYGYTF.

The chain recombines TRBV18 with TRBJ1-2; D unclear. The V end lost 0 bases, the J end lost 2 bases, and 7 bases lay between the germline ends. There are 14 residues in the CDR3. The V gene's germline CDR1 is KGHSH and CDR2 LQKENI. The CDR3 region has the DNA TGTGCCAGCTCACCACCGGGAGCGAACTATGGCTACACCTTC. It is translated as CASSPPGANYGYTF.

The rearrangement uses TRBV5-8 and TRBJ2-5; TRBD1 matches 9 bases. V dropped 3 bases and J dropped 4; count of bases not matched to a gene: 10. The CDR3 is 16 amino acids. The germline V gene has CDR1 SGHTS and CDR2 YDEGEE. As DNA, the CDR3 is TGTGCCAGCAGCTCGGGACAGGGAGGGAGTGGAGAGACCCAGTACTTC. It yields the protein CASSSGQGGSGETQYF.

The chain couples TRBV6-5 to TRBJ2-7; TRBD2 matches 11 bases. Germline assignment: CDR1 MNHEY and CDR2 SVGAGI. Trimming removed 4 bases from V and 3 bases from J; junction bases left unmatched: 5. CDR3 length: 15 residues. CDR3 sequence: CASSWASGRSYEQYF. DNA for the CDR3: TGTGCCAGCAGTTGGGCTAGCGGGAGGAGCTACGAGCAGTACTTC.

The rearrangement uses TRBV7-2 and TRBJ2-7; 10 bases are shared with TRBD2. The V and J ends lost 4 bases and 1 base, in that order; junction bases with no gene match: 7. The length of the CDR3 is 16 residues. Looked up from germline, CDR1 is SGHTA and CDR2 is FQGNSA. CDR3 DNA: TGTGCCAGCAGCTCACTTTCTAGCGGGAGATCCTACGAGCAGTACTTC. It specifies CASSSLSSGRSYEQYF.

V and J are TRBV10-2 and TRBJ1-6; 7 nucleotides agree with TRBD1. The germline gives CDR1 WSHSY, CDR2 SAAADI. The junction had 5 bases not matched to a gene; V was cut back by 3 bases and J by 9 bases. This CDR3 is 14 amino acids long. In DNA form, the CDR3 reads TGCGCCAGCAGTGAAGCAGGGGGAGGTTCACCCCTCCACTTT. It specifies CASSEAGGGSPLHF.

The chain employs TRBV4-2 and TRBJ2-1; TRBD2 matches 13 bases. V shed 1 base and J 0 bases; nucleotides not matched to a gene: 3. Germline CDR1 and CDR2: LGHNA and YNFKEQ. The CDR3 runs to 18 residues. Written as DNA, the CDR3 is TGTGCCAGCAGCCAAGGACTAGCGGGAGGCCGCTCCTACAATGAGCAGTTCTTC. This codes for CASSQGLAGGRSYNEQFF.